Presented here are 10 T cell receptor beta chains from one specimen sequenced in a study of blood T cell repertoires in COVID-19. Repertoires were generated with immunoSEQ multiplex PCR, while TCRdb's copy carries only in-frame clones and drops some. The data show about 260,000 clones, with 65% to 90% seen just once and approximately 2% held by the top ten. The sample was peripheral blood. These receptors came from a man younger than 40 with active or convalescent COVID-19.

CDR3 loop: CASSPPQETQYF. The DNA for the CDR3 is TGTGCCAGCAGCCCCCCTCAAGAGACCCAGTACTTC. The rearrangement links TRBV6-5 to TRBJ2-5; unclear D gene. This CDR3 is 12 amino acids long. V was pared by 6 bases and J by 2 bases, with 7 bases between. The germline V gene encodes CDR1 MNHEY and CDR2 SVGAGI.

The chain joins TRBV7-3 to TRBJ2-6; 8 bases fit TRBD1. Germline V gene sequence: CDR1 SGHTA, CDR2 FQGTGA. The junction had 4 bases not matched to a gene; V was cut back by 0 bases and J by 0 bases. This CDR3 comprises 18 residues. The CDR3 spells CASSLTGQAFSGANVLTF. The DNA of the CDR3 is TGTGCCAGCAGCTTAACGGGACAGGCTTTCTCTGGGGCCAACGTCCTGACTTTC.

The rearrangement links TRBV3-1 (or the pseudogene TRBV3-2) to TRBJ2-7; D not certain. Germline V lookup: CDR1 LGHDT, CDR2 YNNKEL (reference sequence). Trimming cost V 0 bases and J 2 bases, with 5 bases left between them. The CDR3 is 13 residues long. CDR3 amino acids: CASSQDQTYEQYF. CDR3 sequence (DNA): TGTGCCAGCAGCCAAGATCAGACCTACGAGCAGTACTTC.

The count of this clone is one. V usage is TRBV4-1 and J usage is TRBJ1-6; D gene ambiguous. CDR1 is MGHRA and CDR2 is YSYEKL in the germline V gene. The CDR3 has 14 residues. The V end lost 1 base, the J end lost 10 bases, and 11 bases lay between the germline ends. CDR3 nucleotides: TGCGCCAGCAGCCAAGTGCACGGTCCCTCACCCCTCCACTTT. Residues: CASSQVHGPSPLHF.

V is TRBV7-9 and J is TRBJ2-3; the D gene is possibly TRBD1 (6 bases). Germline CDR1 reads SEHNR; CDR2 reads FQNEAQ (reference sequence). The CDR3 totals 18 residues. Trimming shortened V by 0 bases and J by 4 bases, and 20 bases separated the two germline ends. The CDR3 DNA reads TGTGCCAGCAGCTTAGCCCATTTTGGTACAGGGAGCGCAGATACGCAGTATTTT. Residues: CASSLAHFGTGSADTQYF.

The chain has TRBV5-1 and TRBJ1-3; TRBD1 matches 8 bases. This CDR3 has 18 residues. Germline-derived CDR1 and CDR2 are SGHRS and YFSETQ. With V trimmed by 1 base and J by 5 bases, 14 bases remained unmatched. The DNA of the CDR3 is TGCGCCAGCAGCTTGTACCTCGGACAGGGTGCGCGCAGAAACACCATATATTTT. Its translation: CASSLYLGQGARRNTIYF.

This clone was detected only once. This sequence joins TRBV9 and TRBJ1-3; D is perhaps TRBD1 (6 bases). This CDR3 is 16 amino acids long. Germline values: CDR1 SGDLS, CDR2 YYNGEE. Trimming removed 2 bases at V and 0 bases at J, with 12 bases between. CDR3 region: CASSVGGRTSGNTIYF. Here the CDR3 DNA reads TGTGCCAGCAGCGTTGGGGGCAGAACCTCTGGAAACACCATATATTTT.

This clone was recorded only once. The genes are TRBV7-9 and TRBJ2-1, with a possible D match to TRBD1 (5 bases). The germline V gene encodes CDR1 SEHNR and CDR2 FQNEAQ (reference sequence). The V end was cut by 1 base, the J end by 8 bases, with 12 bases between. The CDR3 totals 14 residues. The CDR3 sequence: CASSLGVSGYEQFF. In nucleotides, the CDR3 is TGTGCCAGCAGCTTAGGAGTGTCAGGGTATGAGCAGTTCTTC.

The chain is built from TRBV7-9 and TRBJ2-3; 11 nucleotides match TRBD2. Unmatched junction bases numbered 3, after V lost 0 bases and J lost 4 bases. The germline V gene has CDR1 SEHNR and CDR2 FQNEAQ (reference sequence). CDR3 size: 16 residues. CDR3 protein: CASSLASGGASDTQYF. CDR3 in DNA: TGTGCCAGCAGCTTAGCTAGCGGGGGGGCCTCAGATACGCAGTATTTT.

The V call is TRBV21-1, the J call TRBJ1-3. TRBV21-1 is designated a pseudogene. CDR3 length equals 15 residues. In nucleotides, the CDR3 is TGTGCCAGCAGCAAAGAGGGGGGGCATGGAAACACCATATATTTT. Protein: CASSKEGGHGNTIYF.